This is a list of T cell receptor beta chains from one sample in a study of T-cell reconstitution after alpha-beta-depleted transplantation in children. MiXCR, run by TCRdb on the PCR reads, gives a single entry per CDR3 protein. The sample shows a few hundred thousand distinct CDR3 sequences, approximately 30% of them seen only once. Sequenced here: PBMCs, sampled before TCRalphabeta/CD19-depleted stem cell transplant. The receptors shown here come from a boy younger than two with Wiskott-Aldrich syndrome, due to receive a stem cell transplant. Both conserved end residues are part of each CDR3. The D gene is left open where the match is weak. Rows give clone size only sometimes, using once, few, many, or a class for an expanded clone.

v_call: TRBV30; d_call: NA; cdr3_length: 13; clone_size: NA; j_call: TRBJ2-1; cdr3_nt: TGTGCCTGGAGTGGGGGGGGCCACAATGAGCAGTTCTTC; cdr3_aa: CAWSGGGHNEQFF
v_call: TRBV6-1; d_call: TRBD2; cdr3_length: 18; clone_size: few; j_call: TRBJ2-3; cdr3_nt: TGTGCCAGCAGTGCCCGGACCCGACTAGCGGGAGGAGCAGATACGCAGTATTTT; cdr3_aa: CASSARTRLAGGADTQYF
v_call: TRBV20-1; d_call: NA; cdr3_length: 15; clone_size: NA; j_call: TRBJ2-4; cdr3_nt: TGCAGTGCCCCCGCCCCAGCAGGGACCAAAAACATTCAGTACTTC; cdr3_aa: CSAPAPAGTKNIQYF
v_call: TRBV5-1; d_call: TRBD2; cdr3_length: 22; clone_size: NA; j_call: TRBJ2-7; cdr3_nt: TGCGCCAGCAGCTTGGGACCGAGGGGGGGACTAGGACTAGCGCCCGAACACTACGAGCAGTACTTC; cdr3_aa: CASSLGPRGGLGLAPEHYEQYF
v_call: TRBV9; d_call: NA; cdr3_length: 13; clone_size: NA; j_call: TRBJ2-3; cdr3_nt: TGTGCCAGCAGCGGAGGGAACCAGGTTACGCAGTATTTT; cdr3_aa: CASSGGNQVTQYF
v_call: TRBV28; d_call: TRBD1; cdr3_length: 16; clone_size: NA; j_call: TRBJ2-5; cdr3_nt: TGTGCCAGCAGTTTGGGGACAGGGGAGGTTCGAGAAGACCAGTACTTC; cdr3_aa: CASSLGTGEVREDQYF
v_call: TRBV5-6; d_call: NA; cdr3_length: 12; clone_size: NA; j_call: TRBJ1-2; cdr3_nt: TGTGCCAGCAGCATAAGGGAGTACGGCTACACCTTC; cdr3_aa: CASSIREYGYTF
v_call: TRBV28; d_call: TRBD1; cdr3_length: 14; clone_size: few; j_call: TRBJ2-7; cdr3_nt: TGTGCCAGCGGCGCGCCGGGACAGGCCTACGAGCAGTACTTC; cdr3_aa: CASGAPGQAYEQYF
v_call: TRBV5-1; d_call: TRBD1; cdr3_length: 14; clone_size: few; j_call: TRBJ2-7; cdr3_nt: TGCGCCAGCAGCTTGGGGGGACAGGGATCCGAGCAGTACTTC; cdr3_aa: CASSLGGQGSEQYF
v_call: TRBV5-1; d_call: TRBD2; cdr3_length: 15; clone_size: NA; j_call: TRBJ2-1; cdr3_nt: TGCGCCAGCAGTCAAGCGGGAGGAACCTACAATGAGCAGTTCTTC; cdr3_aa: CASSQAGGTYNEQFF
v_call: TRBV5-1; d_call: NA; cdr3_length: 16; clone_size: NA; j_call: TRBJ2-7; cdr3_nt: TGCGCCAGCAGCTTGGCCGGCGGCATGATCTCCTACGAGCAGTACTTC; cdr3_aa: CASSLAGGMISYEQYF
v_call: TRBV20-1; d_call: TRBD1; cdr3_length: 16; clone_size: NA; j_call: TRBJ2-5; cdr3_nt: TGCAGTGCTGATGCATCAGGACAGGGGCCCCAAGAGACCCAGTACTTC; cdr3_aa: CSADASGQGPQETQYF
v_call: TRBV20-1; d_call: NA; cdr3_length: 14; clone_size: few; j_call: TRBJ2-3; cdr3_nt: TGCAGTGCTAGAGGTACCGTCGAAACAGATACGCAGTATTTT; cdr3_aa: CSARGTVETDTQYF
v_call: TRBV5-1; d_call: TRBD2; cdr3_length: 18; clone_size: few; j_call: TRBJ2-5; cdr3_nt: TGCGCCAGCAGCAGTGTGCCGCGGACAGGACTAGCGGTGGAGACCCAGTACTTC; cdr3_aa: CASSSVPRTGLAVETQYF
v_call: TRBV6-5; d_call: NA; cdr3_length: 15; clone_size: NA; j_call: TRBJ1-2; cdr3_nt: TGTGCCAGCAGTTCCCCCCCCCAGGCTAACTATGGCTACACCTTC; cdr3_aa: CASSSPPQANYGYTF
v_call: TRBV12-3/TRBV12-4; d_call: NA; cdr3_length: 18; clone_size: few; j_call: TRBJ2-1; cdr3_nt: TGTGCCAGCAGTTTAAGTATGATCGGGCATCTGTACTACAATGAGCAGTTCTTC; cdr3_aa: CASSLSMIGHLYYNEQFF
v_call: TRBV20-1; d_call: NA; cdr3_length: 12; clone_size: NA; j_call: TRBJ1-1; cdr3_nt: TGCAGTGCTAGACAAGGGATCACTGAAGCTTTCTTT; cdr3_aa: CSARQGITEAFF
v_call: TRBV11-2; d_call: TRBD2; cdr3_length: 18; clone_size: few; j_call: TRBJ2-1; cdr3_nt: TGTGCCAGGCTAACTAGCGGGAAGGATAGTGGCTCCTACAATGAGCAGTTCTTC; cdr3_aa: CARLTSGKDSGSYNEQFF
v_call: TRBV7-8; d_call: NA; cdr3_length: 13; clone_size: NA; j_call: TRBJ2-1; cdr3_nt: TGTGCCAGCAGCTTAGGGAGGGAGAGTGAGCAGTTCTTC; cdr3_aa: CASSLGRESEQFF
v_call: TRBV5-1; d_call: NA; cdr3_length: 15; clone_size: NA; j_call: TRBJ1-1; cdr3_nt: TGCGCCAGCAGCTTGGGTACAGGTTTCAACACTGAAGCTTTCTTT; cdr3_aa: CASSLGTGFNTEAFF
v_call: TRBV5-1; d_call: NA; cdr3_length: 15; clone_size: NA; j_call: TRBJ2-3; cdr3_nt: TGCGCCAGCAGCTTCGGGTTGGGGACCCCAGATACGCAGTATTTT; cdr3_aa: CASSFGLGTPDTQYF
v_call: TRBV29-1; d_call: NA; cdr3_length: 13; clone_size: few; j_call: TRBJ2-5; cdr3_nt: TGCAGCGTGGGCCGCGGTAAAGAAGAGACCCAGTACTTC; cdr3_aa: CSVGRGKEETQYF
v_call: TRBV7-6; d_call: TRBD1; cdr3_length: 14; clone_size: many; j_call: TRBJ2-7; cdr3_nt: TGTGCCAGCAGCCCCGGGACAGGGCTGGTCGAGCAGTACTTC; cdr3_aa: CASSPGTGLVEQYF
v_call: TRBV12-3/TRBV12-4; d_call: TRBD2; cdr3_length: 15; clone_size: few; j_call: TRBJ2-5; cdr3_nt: TGTGCCAGCAGTCCGACTAGCGGGAGGTTAGAGACCCAGTACTTC; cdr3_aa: CASSPTSGRLETQYF
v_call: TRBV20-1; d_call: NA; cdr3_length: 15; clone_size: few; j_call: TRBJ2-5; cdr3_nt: TGCAGTGCTAGAGAGTACTCTCCGCTGGGAGAGACCCAGTACTTC; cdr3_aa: CSAREYSPLGETQYF
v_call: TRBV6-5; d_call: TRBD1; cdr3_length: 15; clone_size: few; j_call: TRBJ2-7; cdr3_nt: TGTGCCAGCAGTTACTCGGACAGGTTAACCTACGAGCAGTACTTC; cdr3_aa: CASSYSDRLTYEQYF
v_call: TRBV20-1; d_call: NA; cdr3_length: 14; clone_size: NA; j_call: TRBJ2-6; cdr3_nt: TGCAGTGCTAGAGCAGGGGTAGGGGCCAACGTCCTGACTTTC; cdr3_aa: CSARAGVGANVLTF
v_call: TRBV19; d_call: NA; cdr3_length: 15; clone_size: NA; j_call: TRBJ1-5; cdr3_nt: TGTGCCAGTAGCCTAGGTCAGGGGCTTGAACAGCCCCAGCATTTT; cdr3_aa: CASSLGQGLEQPQHF
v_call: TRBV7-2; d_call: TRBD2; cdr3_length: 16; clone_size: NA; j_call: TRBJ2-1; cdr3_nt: TGTGCCAGCAGCTCCCGGACTAGCGGGAGGCATTATGAGCAGTTCTTC; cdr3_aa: CASSSRTSGRHYEQFF
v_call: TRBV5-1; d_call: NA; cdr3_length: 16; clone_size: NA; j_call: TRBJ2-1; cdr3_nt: TGCGCCAGCAGCTTGGCCTTGACAGGCACCCTCACACGTGATTTCTTC; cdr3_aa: CASSLALTGTLTRDFF
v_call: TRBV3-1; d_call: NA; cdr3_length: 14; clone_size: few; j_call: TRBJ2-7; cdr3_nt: TGTGCCAGCAGCCAATTAGGTTCTACCTACGAGCAGTACTTC; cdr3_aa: CASSQLGSTYEQYF
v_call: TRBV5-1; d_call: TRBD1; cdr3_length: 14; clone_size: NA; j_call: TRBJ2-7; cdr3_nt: TGCGCCAGCGCCCCGGGACAGTTGCTCTACGAGCAGTACTTC; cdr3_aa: CASAPGQLLYEQYF
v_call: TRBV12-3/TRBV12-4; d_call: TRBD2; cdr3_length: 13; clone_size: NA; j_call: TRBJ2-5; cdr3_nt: TGTGCCAGCAGTTTAAAAACTAGCGGGACCCAGTACTTC; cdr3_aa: CASSLKTSGTQYF
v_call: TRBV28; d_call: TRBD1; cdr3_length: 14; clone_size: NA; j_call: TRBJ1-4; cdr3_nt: TGTGCCAGCAGCCTGGGACAGGGATTTGAAAAACTGTTTTTT; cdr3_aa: CASSLGQGFEKLFF
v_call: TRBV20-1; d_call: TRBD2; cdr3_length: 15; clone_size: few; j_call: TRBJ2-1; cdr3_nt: TGCAGTGCCGACTCCGGGACTAGCGGGCTGAATGAGCAGTTCTTC; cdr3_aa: CSADSGTSGLNEQFF
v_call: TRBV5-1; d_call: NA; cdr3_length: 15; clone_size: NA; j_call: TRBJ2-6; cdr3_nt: TGCGCCAGCAGCTTGGCGGGTGTCGGGGCCAACGTCCTGACTTTC; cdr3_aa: CASSLAGVGANVLTF
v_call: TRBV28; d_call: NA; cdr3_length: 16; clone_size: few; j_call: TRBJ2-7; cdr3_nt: TGTGCCAGCAGTAGTTTCGGAGGGTGGGGTCCCTACGAGCAGTACTTC; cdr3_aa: CASSSFGGWGPYEQYF
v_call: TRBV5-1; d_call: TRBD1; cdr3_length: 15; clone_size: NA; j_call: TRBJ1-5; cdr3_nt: TGCGCCAGCAGCCCAGGGGACAGGCTGAATCAGCCCCAGCATTTT; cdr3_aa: CASSPGDRLNQPQHF
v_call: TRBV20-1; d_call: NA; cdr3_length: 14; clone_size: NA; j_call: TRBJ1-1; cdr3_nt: TGCAGTGCTAGACCACAGGGAATGAACACTGAAGCTTTCTTT; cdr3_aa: CSARPQGMNTEAFF
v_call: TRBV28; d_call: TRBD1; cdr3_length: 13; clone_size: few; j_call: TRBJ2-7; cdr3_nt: TGTGCCAGCCGGGACAGGAGCTCCTACGAGCAGTACTTC; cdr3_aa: CASRDRSSYEQYF
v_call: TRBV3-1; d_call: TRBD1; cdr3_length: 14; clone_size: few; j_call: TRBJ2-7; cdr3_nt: TGTGCCAGCAGCCTCCTGGGACAGGGTCTCGAGCAGTACTTC; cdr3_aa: CASSLLGQGLEQYF
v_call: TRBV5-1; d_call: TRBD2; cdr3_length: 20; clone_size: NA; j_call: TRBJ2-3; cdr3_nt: TGCGCCAGCAGCTTACCGGGACTAGCGGATTGGACGGAGAGCACAGATACGCAGTATTTT; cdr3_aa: CASSLPGLADWTESTDTQYF
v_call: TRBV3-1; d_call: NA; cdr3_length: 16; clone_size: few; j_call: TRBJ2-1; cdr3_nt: TGTGCCAGCAGCGACTGGGGTAGCGGCCCCTACAATGAGCAGTTCTTC; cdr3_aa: CASSDWGSGPYNEQFF
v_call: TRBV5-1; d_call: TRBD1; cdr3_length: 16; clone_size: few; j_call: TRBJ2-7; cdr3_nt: TGCGCCAGCAGCTTGGACCCCGGGACAGGGTCTTCCGAGCAGTACTTC; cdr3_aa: CASSLDPGTGSSEQYF
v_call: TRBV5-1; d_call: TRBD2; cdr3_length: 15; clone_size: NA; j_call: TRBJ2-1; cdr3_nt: TGCGCCAGCAGCTTGCGGACTAGCGCCAACAATGAGCAGTTCTTC; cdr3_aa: CASSLRTSANNEQFF
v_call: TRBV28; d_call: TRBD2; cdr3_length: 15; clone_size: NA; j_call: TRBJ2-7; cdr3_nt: TGTGCCAGCAGCCCGGGACTAGCGGTTATCTACGAGCAGTACTTC; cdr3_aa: CASSPGLAVIYEQYF
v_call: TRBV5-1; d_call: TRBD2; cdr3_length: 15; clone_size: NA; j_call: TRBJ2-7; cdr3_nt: TGCGCCAGCAGCTTGGCTAGCGGCCCCACCTACGAGCAGTACTTC; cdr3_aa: CASSLASGPTYEQYF
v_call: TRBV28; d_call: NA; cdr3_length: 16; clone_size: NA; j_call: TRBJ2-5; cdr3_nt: TGTGCCAGCAGTTTATCCGCGCCAGGGAGCCAAGAGACCCAGTACTTC; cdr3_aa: CASSLSAPGSQETQYF
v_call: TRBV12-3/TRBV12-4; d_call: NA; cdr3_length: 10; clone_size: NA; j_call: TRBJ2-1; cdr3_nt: TGTGCCAGCGGATACTATTCGGCCTTCTTC; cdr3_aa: CASGYYSAFF
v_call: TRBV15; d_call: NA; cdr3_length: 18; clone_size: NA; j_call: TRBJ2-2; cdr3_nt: TGTGCCACCAGCAGGTCCCCGGAGCCCGCTTTTAACACCGGGGAGCTGTTTTTT; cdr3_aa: CATSRSPEPAFNTGELFF
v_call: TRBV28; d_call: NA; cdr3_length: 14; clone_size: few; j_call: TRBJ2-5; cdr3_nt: TGTGCCAGCAGTCTAGACAGTGGATGGAAGACCCAGTACTTC; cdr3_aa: CASSLDSGWKTQYF